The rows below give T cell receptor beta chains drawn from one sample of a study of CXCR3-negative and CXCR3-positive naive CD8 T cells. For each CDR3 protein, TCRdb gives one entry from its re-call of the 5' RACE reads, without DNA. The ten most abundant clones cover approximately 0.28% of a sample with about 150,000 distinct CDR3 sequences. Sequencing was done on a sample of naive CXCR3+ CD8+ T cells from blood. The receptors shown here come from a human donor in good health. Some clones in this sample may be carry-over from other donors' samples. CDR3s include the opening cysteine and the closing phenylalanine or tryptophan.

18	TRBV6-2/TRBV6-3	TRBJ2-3	CASSLSFVAGGQSDTQYF
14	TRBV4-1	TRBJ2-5	CASSQISGQETQYF
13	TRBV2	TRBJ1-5	CASKGQVNQPQHF
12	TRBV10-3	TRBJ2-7	CAISGGGSEQYF
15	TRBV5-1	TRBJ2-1	CASSLGLAVYNEQFF
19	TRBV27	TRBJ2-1	CASSLLRGGSGDGGNEQFF
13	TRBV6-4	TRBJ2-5	CASSRGPQETQYF
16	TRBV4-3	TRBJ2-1	CASSEGSGGFYNEQFF
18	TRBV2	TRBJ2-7	CASSGFTPGQGAPYEQYF
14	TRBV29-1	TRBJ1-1	CSVGTGGANTEAFF
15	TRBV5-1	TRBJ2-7	CASSLVVGPAAEQYF
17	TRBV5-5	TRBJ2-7	CASKIRQGIPLSYEQYF
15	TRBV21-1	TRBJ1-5	CASSILPDRDQPQHF
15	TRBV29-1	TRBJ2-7	CSVEDPASGTYEQYF
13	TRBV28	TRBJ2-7	CASSPRGNYEQYF
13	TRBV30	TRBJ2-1	CAWSVGTGNEQFF
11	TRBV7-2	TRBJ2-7	CASSEAYEQYF
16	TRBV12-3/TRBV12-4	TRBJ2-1	CASSFSGRATYNEQFF